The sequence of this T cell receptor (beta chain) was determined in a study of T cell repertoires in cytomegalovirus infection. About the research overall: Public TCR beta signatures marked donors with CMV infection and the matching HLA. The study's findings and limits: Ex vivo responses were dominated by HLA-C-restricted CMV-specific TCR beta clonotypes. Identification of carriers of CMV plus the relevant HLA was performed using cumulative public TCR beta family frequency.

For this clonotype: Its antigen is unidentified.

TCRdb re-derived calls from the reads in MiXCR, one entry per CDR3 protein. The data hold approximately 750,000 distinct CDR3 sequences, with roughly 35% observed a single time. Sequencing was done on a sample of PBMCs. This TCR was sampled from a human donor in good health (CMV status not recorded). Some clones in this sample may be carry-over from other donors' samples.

The chain's CDR3 is CASRTSGRISTETQYF. The CDR3 nucleotides are TGTGCCAGCCGGACTAGCGGGAGGATTAGCACAGAGACCCAGTACTTC. The chain recombines TRBV6-2 or TRBV6-3 with TRBJ2-5; 14 positions agree with TRBD2. Trimming cost V 8 bases and J 4 bases; bases outside gene matches: 9. The germline V gene has CDR1 MNHEY and CDR2 SVGEGT. CDR3 length: 16 amino acids.